What follows is one TCR beta chain and its context. Both 60 Vbeta primers and 13 Jbeta primers went into the PCR. In the authors' methods: A later analysis tallied approximately 80 million unique TCR beta chains, around 10 million of them shared. TCRdb's table, derived via immunoSEQ multiplex PCR, lists solely in-frame clones and lacks some. The V and J calls and the clone size are those of that table, but D and trimming were determined from the DNA. The sample data list around 130,000 clones. The data stem from a study of cytomegalovirus exposure and HLA in healthy donors. Germline V lookup: CDR1 SGDLS, CDR2 YYNGEE. V was trimmed by 3 bases and J by 0 bases, leaving 19 bases between them. This CDR3 comprises 19 residues.

This clonotype was obtained from a woman aged 40 to 50 in good health and CMV-seronegative. Sequencing was done on a sample of PBMCs. The rearrangement links TRBV9 to TRBJ2-6; perhaps TRBD1 as D (6 bases). The CDR3 reads CASSDPSGVPLSGANVLTF. The CDR3, as DNA: TGTGCCAGCAGCGACCCTTCAGGGGTTCCACTCTCTGGGGCCAACGTCCTGACTTTC.